Listed here are 23 T cell receptor beta chains from one sample, sequenced in a study of blood T cell repertoires in COVID-19. TCRdb's table, derived via immunoSEQ multiplex PCR, lists solely in-frame clones and lacks some. The sample consists of 200,000 to 300,000 clones, around nine tenths of them appearing once. Material for sequencing was peripheral blood. The origin of the receptors is a woman aged 55 to 70 with COVID-19, enrolled during active disease.

This clone is a singleton in its sample. The chain carries TRBV28 and TRBJ2-7, with TRBD1 as a possible D gene (6 bases). This CDR3 has 15 amino acids. The ends were cut back, 4 bases at V and 4 bases at J, with 17 bases in the middle. The germline V gene has CDR1 MDHEN and CDR2 SYDVKM. The CDR3 loop reads CASSSLGAGGYEQYF. In DNA form, the CDR3 reads TGTGCCAGCAGTTCCTTGGGGGCAGGTGGATACGAGCAGTACTTC.

V usage is TRBV5-1 and J usage is TRBJ1-5, with 7 bases lining up with TRBD1. With 4 bases clipped from V and 6 bases from J, the junction kept 7 bases outside the gene matches. CDR1 is SGHRS and CDR2 is YFSETQ in the germline V gene. This CDR3 region has 14 residues. In DNA, the CDR3 is TGCGCCAGCAGCACTAACAGGGGCAGTCAGCCCCAGCATTTT. Its protein product is CASSTNRGSQPQHF.

This rearrangement joins TRBV28 to TRBJ1-6; 8 positions match TRBD1. The CDR3 is 15 residues long. J was trimmed by 6 bases and V by 6 bases; bases with no gene match: 7. Germline values: CDR1 MDHEN, CDR2 SYDVKM. The CDR3 reads CASSSTGVANSPLHF. CDR3 in DNA: TGTGCCAGCAGCTCGACAGGGGTAGCTAATTCACCCCTCCACTTT.

The V gene is TRBV10-1, the J gene TRBJ2-5; the D gene is possibly TRBD1 (6 bases). Germline V CDR1 and CDR2: WNHNN, SYGVQD (reference sequence). The CDR3 has 19 amino acids. V lost 2 bases, J lost 3 bases, and 25 bases lay in between. The CDR3 sequence: CASSERVSRGQGSKETQYF. For the CDR3, the DNA is TGCGCCAGCAGTGAGAGGGTGAGTAGAGGGCAGGGGAGTAAAGAGACCCAGTACTTC.

This sequence joins TRBV27 and TRBJ2-1; TRBD2 aligns across 9 bases. The CDR3 is 14 amino acids. Germline V CDR1 and CDR2: MNHEY, SMNVEV (reference sequence). V lost 8 bases and J lost 1; bases outside the gene matches: 3. In DNA form, the CDR3 reads TGTGCCAGCGTTAGCGGGAGTTCCTACAATGAGCAGTTCTTC. Residues: CASVSGSSYNEQFF.

The rearrangement joins TRBV3-1 (or the pseudogene TRBV3-2) to TRBJ1-2; maybe TRBD1 (5 bases). Trimming removed 4 bases from V and 6 bases from J, with 15 bases in between. This CDR3 is 14 amino acids long. Germline values: CDR1 LGHDT, CDR2 YNNKEL (reference sequence). CDR3: CASSPLDVRDGYTF. The CDR3 region has the DNA TGTGCCAGCAGCCCTTTGGACGTCAGGGATGGCTACACCTTC.

The CDR3 spells CASTSRQGSGQPQHF. The DNA of the CDR3 is TGTGCCAGCACCTCTAGACAGGGCTCGGGGCAGCCCCAGCATTTT. The V gene is TRBV6-5, the J gene TRBJ1-5; 7 bases align to TRBD1. After removal of 7 bases from V and 7 bases from J, the junction contained 13 bases not matched to a gene. The germline V gene has CDR1 MNHEY and CDR2 SVGAGI. The CDR3 length is 15 residues.

This chain connects TRBV5-6 to TRBJ2-5; D is unresolved. The V gene lost 4 bases and the J gene lost 1 base, with 11 bases spanning the gap. CDR1 is SGHDT and CDR2 is YYEEEE in the germline V gene. The CDR3 sequence is 14 residues long. CDR3 residues: CASSHTSLQETQYF. CDR3 nucleotides: TGTGCCAGCAGCCACACAAGTCTCCAAGAGACCCAGTACTTC. Supplemented by reference TRBV5-6 and TRBJ2-5, the full variable domain reads DAGVTQSPTHLIKTRGQQVTLRCSPKSGHDTVSWYQQALGQGPQFIFQYYEEEERQRGNFPDRFSGHQFPNYSSELNVNALLLGDSALYLCASSHTSLQETQYFGPGTRLLVL.

The V call is TRBV10-3, the J call TRBJ2-7, with TRBD1 as a possible D gene (6 bases). This CDR3 has 13 residues. Germline V gives CDR1 ENHRY, CDR2 SYGVKD. With 10 bases removed from V and 5 bases from J, the gap between germline ends came to 18 bases. CDR3 protein: CATKNREFHEQYF. CDR3 nucleotides: TGTGCCACCAAGAACAGGGAGTTTCACGAGCAGTACTTC.

The V and J genes are TRBV2 and TRBJ1-1, with D possibly TRBD1 on 5 matching bases. This CDR3 is built from 12 residues. Germline V gene lookup returns CDR1 SNHLY and CDR2 FYNNEI. Trimming shortened V by 7 bases and J by 6 bases, and 12 bases separated the two germline ends. In nucleotides, the CDR3 is TGTGCCAGCATCTACAGGCCCCCTGAAGCTTTCTTT. It is translated as CASIYRPPEAFF. Based on the CDR3 plus reference TRBV2 and TRBJ1-1, the full variable domain is EPEVTQTPSHQVTQMGQEVILRCVPISNHLYFYWYRQILGQKVEFLVSFYNNEISEKSEIFDDQFSVERPDGSNFTLKIRSTKLEDSAMYFCASIYRPPEAFFGQGTRLTVV.

V gene TRBV6-5 combines with J gene TRBJ1-5, with 11 bases matching TRBD1. V gave up 8 bases and J gave up 6 bases; unmatched junction bases: 9. CDR1 and CDR2 (germline): MNHEY, SVGAGI. This CDR3 is built from 15 residues. This CDR3 reads CASYGGDRGFQPQHF. The CDR3 DNA sequence: TGTGCCAGCTACGGGGGGGACAGGGGGTTTCAGCCCCAGCATTTT.

J is TRBJ2-1 and V is TRBV4-2; 13 bases fit TRBD2. The CDR3 is made up of 16 amino acids. Germline V CDR1 and CDR2: LGHNA, YNFKEQ. The junction had 6 bases not matched to a gene; V was cut back by 4 bases and J by 6 bases. CDR3 nucleotides: TGTGCCAGCAGCCCACTACTAGCGGGAGGGATCAATGAGCAGTTCTTC. It is translated as CASSPLLAGGINEQFF.

This sequence joins TRBV7-9 and TRBJ2-2; 7 positions agree with TRBD1. V lost 6 bases, J lost 0 bases, and 7 bases stayed unmatched. CDR1 is SEHNR and CDR2 is FQNEAQ in the germline V gene (reference sequence). The CDR3 runs to 16 residues. The CDR3 is CASRQQGTPNTGELFF. As DNA, the CDR3 is TGTGCCAGCAGACAACAGGGGACCCCGAACACCGGGGAGCTGTTTTTT. The variable domain in full, with the rest retrieved from reference TRBV7-9 and TRBJ2-2, is DTGVSQNPRHKITKRGQNVTFRCDPISEHNRLYWYRQTLGQGPEFLTYFQNEAQLEKSRLLSDRFSAERPKGSFSTLEIQRTEQGDSAMYLCASRQQGTPNTGELFFGEGSRLTVL.

V gene TRBV6-1 combines with J gene TRBJ2-7, with 8 bases aligning to TRBD1. After removal of 1 base from V and 4 bases from J, the junction contained 3 bases not matched to a gene. The CDR3 covers 14 residues. Germline lookup yields CDR1 MNHNS and CDR2 SASEGT. The CDR3 DNA reads as TGTGCCAGCAGTGAAGGCCACAGGGGGTACGAGCAGTACTTC. Protein: CASSEGHRGYEQYF.

This clone was observed a few times. This chain joins TRBV7-2 and TRBJ2-7, with a possible D match to TRBD2 (5 bases). The CDR3 loop spans 18 amino acids. Germline V gene data show CDR1 as SGHTA and CDR2 as FQGNSA. V shed 2 bases and J shed 0 bases, with 20 bases lying between them. CDR3 nucleotides: TGTGCCAGCAGCTTAAGGACTCCCCACGCCCTCGGCTCCTACGAGCAGTACTTC. It yields the protein CASSLRTPHALGSYEQYF.

A few counts support this clone. The chain joins TRBV7-9 to TRBJ2-7; perhaps TRBD2 as D (6 bases). Germline CDR1 reads SEHNR; CDR2 reads FQNEAQ (reference sequence). This CDR3 has 14 residues. Trimming left V 3 bases short and J 2 bases short, with 11 bases between. The CDR3 DNA is TGTGCCAGCAGCTTGGGGGAGGTCCCCTACGAGCAGTACTTC. This translates into CASSLGEVPYEQYF.

V gene TRBV4-2 combines with J gene TRBJ1-2; D unresolved. Germline values: CDR1 LGHNA, CDR2 YNFKEQ. V lost 2 bases and J lost 1, with 8 bases in between. The CDR3 sequence is 14 residues long. DNA of the CDR3: TGTGCCAGCAGCCAAAACAGACATAACTATGGCTACACCTTC. Protein product: CASSQNRHNYGYTF.

The genes are TRBV5-1 and TRBJ2-7; 10 nucleotides align to TRBD1. V shed 4 bases, J shed 6 bases, and the junction held 7 bases outside the gene matches. The germline gives CDR1 SGHRS, CDR2 YFSETQ. This CDR3 contains 14 residues. The CDR3 DNA reads as TGCGCCAGCAGCGGAACCCGGGACAGGGGCGAGCAGTACTTC. Translation gives CASSGTRDRGEQYF.

J is TRBJ1-5 and V is TRBV2, with D tentatively TRBD1 (5 bases). The CDR3 has 15 residues. Trimming pared 0 bases from V and 4 bases from J, leaving 10 bases between. CDR1 is SNHLY, CDR2 FYNNEI, per germline. The CDR3 sequence: CASSEALRGNQPQHF. The CDR3, as DNA: TGTGCCAGCAGTGAAGCGCTTAGGGGAAATCAGCCCCAGCATTTT.

Here the CDR3 reads CASSVDRGSEKLFF. The DNA for the CDR3 is TGTGCCAGCAGCGTGGACAGGGGGAGTGAAAAACTGTTTTTT. This chain connects TRBV5-4 to TRBJ1-4; 10 bases map to TRBD1. Trimming cost V 4 bases and J 7 bases; bases outside gene matches: 4. This CDR3 is 14 amino acids long. Germline V lookup: CDR1 SGHNT, CDR2 YYREEE (reference sequence).

The table lists this clone with a few counts. The DNA of the CDR3 is TGTGCCAGCAAGGGCCTAGGAGGTGAGCAGTTCTTC. It translates to CASKGLGGEQFF. The V gene is TRBV2, the J gene TRBJ2-1, with a weak D call TRBD2 (5 bases). Germline values: CDR1 SNHLY, CDR2 FYNNEI. V was shortened by 7 bases and J by 9 bases, with 13 bases between the two germline ends. CDR3 length: 12 amino acids.

As DNA, the CDR3 is TGTGCCAGCTCACCCCGGGGACCTAGCGGGACCTACGAGCAGTACTTC. It yields the protein CASSPRGPSGTYEQYF. This sequence joins TRBV18 and TRBJ2-7, with 9 bases lining up with TRBD2. The CDR3 is 16 residues long. CDR1 and CDR2 from the germline V gene are KGHSH and LQKENI. J was trimmed by 2 bases and V by 3 bases; bases with no gene match: 8.

A single count supports this clone. The gene calls are TRBV10-3 and TRBJ2-7; 13 nucleotides align to TRBD2. The germline CDR1 and CDR2 sequences are ENHRY and SYGVKD. The ends lost 0 bases at V and 7 bases at J; junction bases unmatched: 6. The CDR3 runs to 16 residues. CDR3 nucleotide sequence: TGTGCCATCAGTGAGTCGGGACTAGCGGGGTCTCGGGAGCAGTACTTC. The encoded protein is CAISESGLAGSREQYF.